These 24 T cell receptor beta chains were sequenced from one sample in a study of T cells after yellow fever vaccination. TCRdb ran MiXCR on the 5' RACE reads and lists one entry per CDR3 protein. The sample lists about 50,000 distinct CDR3 sequences, approximately 7% occurring once. Sequencing was performed on CD8+ T cells sorted from PBMCs, taken more than 13 days after the first yellow fever vaccination. The receptors shown here come from a young man who received the YFV17D yellow fever vaccine.

In this sample, this clonotype turned up many times. In nucleotides, the CDR3 is TGCAGCGTTGAATGGAACGGTGCTGAGCAGTTCTTC. As protein: CSVEWNGAEQFF. This chain joins TRBV29-1 and TRBJ2-1; D unclear. The CDR3 consists of 12 residues. Trimming left V 2 bases short and J 9 bases short, with 11 bases between. Germline V gene lookup returns CDR1 SQVTM and CDR2 ANQGSEA.

This clonotype was counted at least ten times. The chain recombines TRBV4-2 with TRBJ2-3; 8 nucleotides align to TRBD1. The J segment lost 3 bases and the V segment lost 4 bases, leaving 9 bases of the junction unmatched. CDR1 and CDR2 from the germline V gene are LGHNA and YNFKEQ. The CDR3 consists of 16 residues. This CDR3 reads CASSPRTGWGTDTQYF. The CDR3 DNA sequence: TGTGCCAGCAGCCCACGGACAGGGTGGGGAACAGATACGCAGTATTTT.

This clonotype was seen repeatedly, ten times or more. The V and J genes are TRBV3-1 and TRBJ2-3; weak D call: TRBD1 (9 bases). The CDR3 has 22 amino acids. Trimming pared 2 bases from V and 2 bases from J, leaving 32 bases between. Germline V lookup: CDR1 LGHDT, CDR2 YNNKEL (reference sequence). CDR3 protein: CASSQLTWEGQGLAGSTDTQYF. In nucleotides, the CDR3 is TGTGCCAGCAGCCAACTAACTTGGGAGGGACAGGGCTTAGCGGGGTCCACAGATACGCAGTATTTT.

This clonotype was counted a few times. The chain uses TRBV5-1 and TRBJ2-1; 7 positions match TRBD1. V lost 0 bases, J lost 4 bases, and 4 bases stayed unmatched. CDR1 is SGHRS and CDR2 is YFSETQ in the germline V gene. The CDR3 is 15 residues long. The CDR3 nucleotides are TGCGCCAGCAGCTTGGGGGACAGCTATTACAATGAGCAGTTCTTC. Its protein is CASSLGDSYYNEQFF.

The table lists this clonotype with a few counts. This may be a read error, as it is one base from a much larger clone. This chain links TRBV9 with TRBJ2-1, with 10 bases identical to TRBD2. The germline CDR1 and CDR2 sequences are SGDLS and YYNGEE. This CDR3 is 15 amino acids long. Here the CDR3 DNA reads TGTCCCAGCAGCGTAGTAGCGGGGGGCTACAATGAGCAGTTCTTC. Its translation is CPSSVVAGGYNEQFF.

This clonotype came up many times. V is TRBV7-9 and J is TRBJ1-1, with D perhaps TRBD1 (5 bases). Trimming removed 3 bases from V and 10 bases from J, with 15 bases in between. CDR1 and CDR2 from the germline V gene are SEHNR and FQNEAQ (reference sequence). The CDR3 extends over 13 amino acids. For the CDR3, the DNA is TGTGCCAGCAGCTTGGGCGGCGGGGGACGAGCTTTCTTT. The encoded protein is CASSLGGGGRAFF.

The chain combines TRBV7-9 with TRBJ1-3; D call uncertain. Germline V gives CDR1 SEHNR, CDR2 FQNEAQ (reference sequence). V was cut by 5 bases and J by 4 bases, with 18 bases left in between. This CDR3 region has 16 residues. The CDR3 sequence: CASSPPPLTAGNTIYF. CDR3 bases: TGTGCCAGCAGCCCCCCCCCCCTTACCGCGGGAAACACCATATATTTT.

This clonotype came up many times. The genes are TRBV7-9 and TRBJ2-3; 8 bases match TRBD1. The CDR3 is 16 amino acids. With V trimmed by 6 bases and J by 1 base, 9 bases remained unmatched. CDR1 and CDR2 (germline): SEHNR, FQNEAQ (reference sequence). The CDR3 loop reads CASSPTGTGGTDTQYF. The CDR3 DNA reads TGTGCCAGCAGTCCGACCGGGACAGGAGGCACAGATACGCAGTATTTT.

This clonotype was recorded at least ten times. V is TRBV7-2 and J is TRBJ1-5; D is perhaps TRBD1 (5 bases). The ends were cut back, 5 bases at V and 9 bases at J, with 8 bases in the middle. CDR3 length equals 11 residues. Germline V gene lookup returns CDR1 SGHTA and CDR2 FQGNSA. For the CDR3, the DNA is TGTGCCAGCAGCCCGGGGGGGCCCCAGCATTTT. Its protein product is CASSPGGPQHF.

This clonotype was seen many times. The V gene is TRBV29-1, the J gene TRBJ1-1, with a tentative D call TRBD1 (5 bases). The germline V gene has CDR1 SQVTM and CDR2 ANQGSEA. The CDR3 spans 15 residues. Trimming removed 7 bases from V and 0 bases from J, with 18 bases in between. The CDR3 DNA is TGCAGCGCTCAGGGATTTGGGGTAATGAACACTGAAGCTTTCTTT. Its protein is CSAQGFGVMNTEAFF.

The table lists this clonotype with many counts. The chain carries TRBV20-1 and TRBJ2-3; tentatively, D is TRBD1 (6 bases). The CDR3 extends over 14 amino acids. V lost 4 bases and J lost 1, with 12 bases in between. Looked up from germline, CDR1 is DFQATT and CDR2 is SNEGSKA (reference sequence). The CDR3 protein is CSATDAGGTDTQYF. The CDR3 nucleotides read TGCAGTGCTACGGATGCAGGGGGCACAGATACGCAGTATTTT.

This clonotype was found many times. The chain joins TRBV7-9 to TRBJ2-5; the match to TRBD1 covers 8 bases. The CDR3 loop spans 17 amino acids. V trimming: 2 bases; J trimming: 2 bases; junction bases outside the gene matches: 10. CDR1 is SEHNR and CDR2 is FQNEAQ in the germline V gene (reference sequence). The CDR3 DNA reads as TGTGCCAGCAGCTTAATAGGACAGGGAGTTTTGCAAGAGACCCAGTACTTC. This translates into CASSLIGQGVLQETQYF.

This clonotype was counted at least ten times. The chain uses TRBV15 and TRBJ2-7; D possibly matches TRBD1 or TRBD2 (5 bases each). The CDR3 runs 15 residues. Germline CDR1 is LNHNV and CDR2 is YYDKDF (reference sequence). V was clipped by 6 bases and J by 3 bases, with 18 bases between them. CDR3 region: CATRTKGSKNYEQYF. The CDR3 nucleotides read TGTGCCACCAGGACTAAGGGGTCAAAGAACTACGAGCAGTACTTC.

This clonotype was seen repeatedly, ten times or more. This chain links TRBV12-3 or TRBV12-4 with TRBJ1-2, with a weak D call TRBD1 (5 bases). CDR3 size: 12 residues. Between the trimmed V and J ends, which lost 5 bases and 2 bases, there was a span of 6 bases. The CDR3 DNA is TGTGCCAGCAGTGGGACCAACTATGGCTACACCTTC. It translates to CASSGTNYGYTF.

This clonotype appeared many times. CDR3 loop: CASSRVGNTGELFF. CDR3 nucleotide sequence: TGTGCCAGCAGCCGAGTCGGGAACACCGGGGAGCTGTTTTTT. V usage is TRBV7-3 and J usage is TRBJ2-2; D not resolved. The CDR3 consists of 14 residues. Looked up from germline, CDR1 is SGHTA and CDR2 is FQGTGA. V was cut by 5 bases and J by 1 base, with 8 bases left in between. Using reference TRBV7-3 and TRBJ2-2 for the parts outside the CDR3, the full variable domain is GAGVSQTPSNKVTEKGKYVELRCDPISGHTALYWYRQSLGQGPEFLIYFQGTGAADDSGLPNDRFFAVRPEGSVSTLKIQRTERGDSAVYLCASSRVGNTGELFFGEGSRLTVL.

In this sample, this clonotype turned up many times. This chain connects TRBV9 to TRBJ2-6, with 7 bases aligning to TRBD2. This CDR3 region has 15 residues. Germline V gene data show CDR1 as SGDLS and CDR2 as YYNGEE. The junction had 4 bases not matched to a gene; V was cut back by 7 bases and J by 0 bases. CDR3 residues: CASGGSGSGANVLTF. The CDR3 DNA follows: TGTGCCAGCGGCGGGAGCGGCTCTGGGGCCAACGTCCTGACTTTC. Full variable domain (missing parts from reference TRBV9 and TRBJ2-6): DSGVTQTPKHLITATGQRVTLRCSPRSGDLSVYWYQQSLDQGLQFLIQYYNGEERAKGNILERFSAQQFPDLHSELNLSSLELGDSALYFCASGGSGSGANVLTFGAGSRLTVL.

This chain links TRBV20-1 with TRBJ2-7; TRBD2 is a possible D gene (5 bases). The V and J ends lost 6 bases and 3 bases respectively, with 15 bases between them. Germline values: CDR1 DFQATT, CDR2 SNEGSKA (reference sequence). This CDR3 is built from 13 residues. For the CDR3, the DNA is TGCAGTGCGGGCCAGGCCGCGGGCTACGAGCAGTACTTC. Translated, it gives CSAGQAAGYEQYF.

Of note for this clonotype: This may arise from a read error, as a much more abundant clone is one base away. The chain carries TRBV7-8 and TRBJ2-3; 10 nucleotides align to TRBD2. The CDR3 has 18 amino acids. Germline values: CDR1 SGHVS, CDR2 FQNEAQ. With 5 bases clipped from V and 7 bases from J, the junction kept 18 bases outside the gene matches. The CDR3 DNA reads TGTGCCAGCAGCCCCCCGGGGGGAACTAGCGGGGAGGGAAATACGCAGTATTTT. Translation gives CASSPPGGTSGEGNTQYF.

The table lists this clonotype with many counts. The chain joins TRBV20-1 to TRBJ2-1, with D perhaps TRBD2 (5 bases). The CDR3 has 15 residues. The germline V gene encodes CDR1 DFQATT and CDR2 SNEGSKA (reference sequence). V dropped 5 bases and J dropped 4 bases, with 18 bases sitting between them. The CDR3 region is CSAESPGTVYNEQFF. The CDR3 DNA follows: TGCAGTGCTGAGAGTCCGGGAACCGTATACAATGAGCAGTTCTTC.

Many counts were recorded for this clonotype. The rearrangement joins TRBV18 to TRBJ1-5; D remains unclear. Trimming left V 0 bases short and J 5 bases short, with 8 bases between. Germline CDR1 and CDR2: KGHSH and LQKENI. CDR3 length: 14 amino acids. The CDR3 coding sequence is TGTGCCAGCTCACCACCGGGGTTCCATCAGCCCCAGCATTTT. This gives the protein CASSPPGFHQPQHF. Complete variable domain (other parts from reference TRBV18 and TRBJ1-5): NAGVMQNPRHLVRRRGQEARLRCSPMKGHSHVYWYRQLPEEGLKFMVYLQKENIIDESGMPKERFSAEFPKEGPSILRIQQVVRGDSAAYFCASSPPGFHQPQHFGDGTRLSIL.

This clonotype was detected ten times or more. The chain couples TRBV3-1 to TRBJ2-5; TRBD1 matches at 7 bases. Per germline, CDR1 LGHDT and CDR2 YNNKEL (reference sequence). J gave up 2 bases and V 1 base, and 7 bases lay outside the gene matches. The CDR3 sequence is 16 residues long. For the CDR3, the DNA is TGTGCCAGCAGCCAAGGGGGGCCAGGGGGACAAGAGACCCAGTACTTC. Translation gives CASSQGGPGGQETQYF.

Concerning this clonotype itself: A much larger clone lies one base from this, so it may be a read error. The chain couples TRBV7-9 to TRBJ2-3; no reliable D call. The ends were cut back, 0 bases at V and 0 bases at J, with 7 bases in the middle. This CDR3 region has 15 residues. Germline CDR1 SEHNR, CDR2 FQNEAQ (reference sequence). The CDR3, as DNA: TGTGCCAGCAGCTTAGCCAAGGGAAGCACAGATACGCAGTATTTT. This encodes CASSLAKGSTDTQYF.

In regard to this clonotype: A much larger clone lies one base from this, so it may be a read error. J is TRBJ2-1 and V is TRBV6-1; D unclear. Germline-derived CDR1 and CDR2 are MNHNS and SASEGT. Trimming cost V 7 bases and J 2 bases, with 9 bases left between them. The CDR3 is made up of 13 amino acids. The CDR3 bases are TGTGCCAGCACGGTCAGAGCCTACAATGAGCAGTTCTTC. Protein: CASTVRAYNEQFF.

For this clonotype: Given a much more abundant clone one base away, this may be a read error. The chain carries TRBV13 and TRBJ1-3; no firm D call. Trimming took 0 bases from V and 8 from J, leaving 11 bases between them. This CDR3 spans 14 amino acids. Germline CDR1 and CDR2: PRHDT and FYEKMQ (reference sequence). The chain's CDR3 is CASSLGETPDTIYF. The CDR3 DNA sequence: TGTGCCAGCAGCTTAGGCGAGACGCCAGACACCATATATTTT.